This paragraph covers one T cell receptor beta chain sequence. Blood CD8+ and CD4+ T cells underwent high-throughput TCR beta sequencing. These data originate in a study of CD8 T cells in Susac syndrome. Reverse transcription of 0.5 to 1 ug RNA was carried out with random hexamers. Amplification of the TCR beta CDR3 was carried out by immunoSEQ multiplex PCR, which spanned a total of 54 Vbeta and 13 Jbeta segments. In TCRdb, the immunoSEQ multiplex PCR reads were re-called with MiXCR into one record per CDR3 protein. This repertoire shows 140,000 to 150,000 distinct CDR3 sequences, around 94% found once; its top ten account for 0.07% to 0.1%. V was trimmed by 5 bases and J by 1 base, leaving 11 bases between them. The germline V gene has CDR1 LNHDA and CDR2 SQIVND (reference sequence). The CDR3 has 14 amino acids.

The sequencing input was CD4+ T cells from PBMCs. The chain recombines TRBV19 with TRBJ1-1; D is unclear. The TCR originated in a human donor in good health. Here the CDR3 DNA reads TGTGCCAGTAGTTTGGAGGGTCGGAACACTGAAGCTTTCTTT. Encoded protein: CASSLEGRNTEAFF.